This TCR beta chain stems from a study of OX40 agonist ivuxolimab in advanced cancers. Study information: Dose-escalation subjects each had hepatocellular carcinoma, melanoma, renal cell or head and neck cancer. Among those enrolled, mean age was around 55 years (range 23 to 79) and about 79% were male.

To note about this clone: Antigen: not known.

The table came from immunoSEQ multiplex PCR; TCRdb's copy has only in-frame clones and leaves some out. Among around 97,000 clones, roughly 80% were seen once, and the ten largest hold less than 6%. Study results and limitations: The study did not work out the antigen specificity of the expanded peripheral T cells. CD8+ T cells averaged more expanded clones than CD4+.

The junction had 4 bases not matched to a gene; V was cut back by 4 bases and J by 8 bases. The CDR3 consists of 15 residues. Germline V CDR1 and CDR2: SGHDN, FVKESK. This TCR was sampled from an adult with an advanced solid tumor such as melanoma, head and neck, liver or kidney cancer. The starting material was CD4+ or CD8+ T cells sorted from blood, obtained in a trial of the OX40 agonist ivuxolimab. V usage is TRBV14 and J usage is TRBJ2-1; the match to TRBD2 covers 14 bases. CDR3 residues: CASSPGTSGSDEQFF. In DNA form, the CDR3 reads TGTGCCAGCAGCCCCGGGACTAGCGGGAGCGATGAGCAGTTCTTC.